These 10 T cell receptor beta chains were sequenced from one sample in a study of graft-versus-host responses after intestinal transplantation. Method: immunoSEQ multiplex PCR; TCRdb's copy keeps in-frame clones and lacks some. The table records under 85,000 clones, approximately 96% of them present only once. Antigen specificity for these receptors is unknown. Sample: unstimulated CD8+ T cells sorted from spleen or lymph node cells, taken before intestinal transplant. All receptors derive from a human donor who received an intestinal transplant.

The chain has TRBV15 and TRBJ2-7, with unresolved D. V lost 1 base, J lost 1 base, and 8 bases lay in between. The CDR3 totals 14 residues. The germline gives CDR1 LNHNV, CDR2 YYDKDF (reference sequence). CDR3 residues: CATSRVEGSYEQYF. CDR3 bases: TGTGCCACCAGCAGAGTCGAAGGATCCTACGAGCAGTACTTC.

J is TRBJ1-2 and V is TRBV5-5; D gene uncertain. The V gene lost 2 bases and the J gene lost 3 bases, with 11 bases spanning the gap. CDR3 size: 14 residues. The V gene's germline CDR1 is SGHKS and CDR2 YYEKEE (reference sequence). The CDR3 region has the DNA TGTGCCAGCAGCTTCCAAACATTGGACTATGGCTACACCTTC. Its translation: CASSFQTLDYGYTF.

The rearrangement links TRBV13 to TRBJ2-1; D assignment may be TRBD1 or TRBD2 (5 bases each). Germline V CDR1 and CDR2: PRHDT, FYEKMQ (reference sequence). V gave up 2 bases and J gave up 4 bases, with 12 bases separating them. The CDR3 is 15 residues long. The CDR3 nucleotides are TGTGCCAGCAGCTTAAGAGGGGCCAGGTACAATGAGCAGTTCTTC. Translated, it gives CASSLRGARYNEQFF.

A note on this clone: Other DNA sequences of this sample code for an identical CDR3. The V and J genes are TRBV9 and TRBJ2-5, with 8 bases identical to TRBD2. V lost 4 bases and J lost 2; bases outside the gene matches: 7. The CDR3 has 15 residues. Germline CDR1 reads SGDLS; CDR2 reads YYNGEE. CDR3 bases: TGTGCCAGCAGCCCCCATGTAGCGGGACAAGAGACCCAGTACTTC. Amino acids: CASSPHVAGQETQYF.

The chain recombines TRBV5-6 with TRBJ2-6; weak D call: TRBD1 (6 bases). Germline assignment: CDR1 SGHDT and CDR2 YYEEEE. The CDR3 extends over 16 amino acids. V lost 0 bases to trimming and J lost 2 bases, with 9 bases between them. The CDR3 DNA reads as TGTGCCAGCAGCTTGGTTTCAGGGGCTGGGGCCAACGTCCTGACTTTC. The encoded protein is CASSLVSGAGANVLTF.

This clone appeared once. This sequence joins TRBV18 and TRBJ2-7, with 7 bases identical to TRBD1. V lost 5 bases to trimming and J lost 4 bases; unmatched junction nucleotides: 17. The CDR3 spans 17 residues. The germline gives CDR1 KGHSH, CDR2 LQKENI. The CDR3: CASSSYFARDRQYEQYF. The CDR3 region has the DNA TGTGCCAGCTCATCTTACTTTGCCCGGGACAGACAATACGAGCAGTACTTC.

CDR3 amino acids: CASSKESGRPPRGYTF. The CDR3 DNA reads as TGTGCCAGCAGCAAAGAGTCGGGGAGACCGCCTAGAGGCTACACCTTC. The chain employs TRBV21-1 and TRBJ1-2. TRBV21-1 corresponds to a pseudogene. This CDR3 spans 16 amino acids.

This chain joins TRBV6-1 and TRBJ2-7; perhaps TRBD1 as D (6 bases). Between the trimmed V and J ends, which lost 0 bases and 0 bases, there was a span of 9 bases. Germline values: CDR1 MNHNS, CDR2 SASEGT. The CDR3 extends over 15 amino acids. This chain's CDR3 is CASSEADRTSYEQYF. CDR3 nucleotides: TGTGCCAGCAGTGAAGCAGACAGGACCTCCTACGAGCAGTACTTC.

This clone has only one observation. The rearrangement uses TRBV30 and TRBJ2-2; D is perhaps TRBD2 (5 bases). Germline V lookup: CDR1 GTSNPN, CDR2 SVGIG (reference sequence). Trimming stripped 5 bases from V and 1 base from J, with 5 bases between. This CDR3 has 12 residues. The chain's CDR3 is CAWGLNTGELFF. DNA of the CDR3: TGTGCCTGGGGACTGAACACCGGGGAGCTGTTTTTT.

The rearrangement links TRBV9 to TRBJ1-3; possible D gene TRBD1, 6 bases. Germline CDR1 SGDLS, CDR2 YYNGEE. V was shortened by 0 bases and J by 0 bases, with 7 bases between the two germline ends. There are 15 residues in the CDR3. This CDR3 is CASSVGQASGNTIYF. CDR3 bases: TGTGCCAGCAGCGTAGGACAGGCCTCTGGAAACACCATATATTTT.